These 29 T cell receptor beta chains came from one sample sequenced in a study of Graves' ophthalmopathy and Graves' hyperthyroidism. Using RNA transcripts, the TCR beta CDR3 regions were amplified. Scientists carried out first-round RT-PCR using HTBI primers and then a second-round multiplex PCR. TCRdb called the multiplex PCR reads again in MiXCR, with one record for every CDR3 protein. The table shows about 400,000 distinct CDR3 sequences, with around 18% occurring only once. The sequenced sample was peripheral blood. Source of these receptors: a woman aged 18-29 years with Graves' ophthalmopathy.

This clonotype was counted ten times or more. The gene calls are TRBV7-3 and TRBJ2-7; 8 bases are shared with TRBD1. The germline gives CDR1 SGHTA, CDR2 FQGTGA. The ends lost 0 bases at V and 2 bases at J; junction bases unmatched: 3. The length of the CDR3 is 15 residues. The CDR3 reads CASSLTGTGAYEQYF. The CDR3 DNA follows: TGTGCCAGCAGCTTAACTGGGACAGGCGCCTACGAGCAGTACTTC.

Ten or more counts support this clonotype. The chain is built from TRBV20-1 and TRBJ1-1; D is unclear. Trimming cost V 3 bases and J 0 bases, with 8 bases left between them. The germline V gene has CDR1 DFQATT and CDR2 SNEGSKA (reference sequence). The CDR3 contains 13 residues. CDR3 region: CSARGTMNTEAFF. CDR3 DNA sequence: TGCAGTGCTAGGGGTACCATGAACACTGAAGCTTTCTTT.

The chain carries TRBV6-1 and TRBJ1-5; a weak D match, TRBD1 (6 bases). The V end was cut by 6 bases, the J end by 1 base, with 10 bases between. The length of the CDR3 is 14 residues. Looked up from germline, CDR1 is MNHNS and CDR2 is SASEGT. In nucleotides, the CDR3 is TGTGCCAGCAGGCAGGGGTTAAGCAATCAGCCCCAGCATTTT. It is translated as CASRQGLSNQPQHF.

This clonotype was seen at least ten times. The chain has TRBV29-1 and TRBJ2-7; the D gene is possibly TRBD2 (6 bases). The CDR3 is 12 residues long. Germline V gives CDR1 SQVTM, CDR2 ANQGSEA. The V gene lost 4 bases and the J gene lost 2 bases, with 9 bases spanning the gap. The chain's CDR3 is CSVGGATYEQYF. The CDR3 nucleotides are TGCAGCGTTGGCGGGGCAACCTACGAGCAGTACTTC.

This clonotype was detected only a few times. J is TRBJ2-5 and V is TRBV12-3 or TRBV12-4, with TRBD1 matching 9 bases. V gave up 5 bases and J gave up 5 bases; unmatched junction bases: 12. The length of the CDR3 is 16 residues. In DNA, the CDR3 is TGTGCCAGCAGTCGCCCGGGACAGGGTGTGGGGGAGACCCAGTACTTC. As protein: CASSRPGQGVGETQYF.

CDR3 loop: CASSTPGTSGTHEQYF. The CDR3 DNA follows: TGTGCCAGCAGTACCCCCGGGACTAGCGGGACCCACGAGCAGTACTTC. The chain has TRBV6-2 or TRBV6-3 and TRBJ2-7; 13 bases line up with TRBD2. CDR3 size: 16 residues. Unmatched junction bases numbered 9, after V lost 5 bases and J lost 5 bases. Germline V lookup: CDR1 MNHEY, CDR2 SVGEGT.

There are a few counts of this clonotype. The rearrangement joins TRBV20-1 to TRBJ2-5; 7 bases align to TRBD1. This CDR3 has 14 amino acids. V shed 6 bases, J shed 5 bases, and the junction held 12 bases outside the gene matches. Germline CDR1 is DFQATT and CDR2 is SNEGSKA (reference sequence). The CDR3 DNA reads TGCAGTGCCAACCGCAGGGGGACGGGGGAGACCCAGTACTTC. Residues: CSANRRGTGETQYF.

This chain links TRBV6-5 with TRBJ2-5; perhaps TRBD1 as D (5 bases). With 3 bases removed from V and 1 base from J, the gap between germline ends came to 12 bases. The CDR3 consists of 15 residues. Germline CDR1 reads MNHEY; CDR2 reads SVGAGI. For the CDR3, the DNA is TGTGCCAGCAGTTATCGCGGACACTTCCAAGAGACCCAGTACTTC. Translated, it gives CASSYRGHFQETQYF.

This clonotype is a singleton in its sample. The chain joins TRBV28 to TRBJ1-2; maybe TRBD1 (6 bases). Per germline, CDR1 MDHEN and CDR2 SYDVKM. The CDR3 runs to 14 residues. Trimming left V 3 bases short and J 6 bases short, with 14 bases between. CDR3 protein: CASSFLQGFNGYTF. In DNA form, the CDR3 reads TGTGCCAGCAGTTTTTTGCAGGGGTTCAATGGCTACACCTTC.

This clonotype was seen repeatedly, ten times or more. V and J are TRBV6-1 and TRBJ2-6, with D unclear. Trimming stripped 2 bases from V and 0 bases from J, with 2 bases between. Germline V lookup: CDR1 MNHNS, CDR2 SASEGT. This CDR3 comprises 14 residues. CDR3 sequence reads: CASSELSGANVLTF. In DNA form, the CDR3 reads TGTGCCAGCAGTGAACTCTCTGGGGCCAACGTCCTGACTTTC.

This clonotype was recorded many times. This rearrangement joins TRBV4-1 to TRBJ2-2, with 14 bases fitting TRBD2. Germline loops: CDR1 MGHRA, CDR2 YSYEKL. The CDR3 has 19 residues. J lost 1 base, V lost 0 bases, and 4 bases had no gene match. CDR3 sequence (DNA): TGCGCCAGCAGCCAAGATATGGGACTAGCGGGAGAGAACACCGGGGAGCTGTTTTTT. This translates into CASSQDMGLAGENTGELFF.

This clonotype was found many times. The chain links TRBV6-5 to TRBJ2-3, with TRBD2 matching over 7 bases. With V trimmed by 2 bases and J by 0 bases, 5 bases remained unmatched. The CDR3 is made up of 16 amino acids. Germline CDR1 reads MNHEY; CDR2 reads SVGAGI. The CDR3 here is CASSYPTGGSTDTQYF. CDR3 nucleotide sequence: TGTGCCAGCAGTTACCCCACGGGGGGAAGCACAGATACGCAGTATTTT.

This clonotype was detected many times. J is TRBJ1-6 and V is TRBV28, with D unresolved. V was cut by 2 bases and J by 7 bases, with 12 bases left in between. The CDR3 has 15 residues. Germline CDR1 reads MDHEN; CDR2 reads SYDVKM. Here the CDR3 reads CASSLVGLLNSPLHF. Here the CDR3 DNA reads TGTGCCAGCAGTTTAGTCGGTCTGCTCAATTCACCCCTCCACTTT.

This clonotype was detected many times. This chain links TRBV27 with TRBJ2-2; TRBD1 aligns across 8 bases. Germline loops: CDR1 MNHEY, CDR2 SMNVEV (reference sequence). Trimming took 8 bases from V and 1 from J; bases not matched to a gene: 15. This CDR3 spans 18 amino acids. Here the CDR3 DNA reads TGTGCCAGCCGCCCTGATAGGGACAGGCGATTGAACACCGGGGAGCTGTTTTTT. Encoded protein: CASRPDRDRRLNTGELFF.

This clonotype has a count of ten or more. The CDR3 sequence is CASSPTPYEQYF. DNA for the CDR3: TGTGCCAGCTCACCCACACCGTACGAGCAGTACTTC. The rearrangement uses TRBV18 and TRBJ2-7; D is undetermined. Germline V gene data show CDR1 as KGHSH and CDR2 as LQKENI. This CDR3 has 12 residues. With 3 bases removed from V and 4 bases from J, the gap between germline ends came to 7 bases.

This clonotype showed up many times. This chain uses TRBV7-8 with TRBJ2-7, with D unresolved. Trimming shortened V by 2 bases and J by 5 bases, and 10 bases separated the two germline ends. The CDR3 covers 13 residues. Germline V gene data show CDR1 as SGHVS and CDR2 as FQNEAQ. The CDR3 protein is CASSLRRINEQYF. CDR3 nucleotides: TGTGCCAGCAGCTTAAGGCGGATTAACGAGCAGTACTTC.

The sample holds many counts of this clonotype. The genes are TRBV2 and TRBJ2-4; possible D gene TRBD1, 6 bases. V lost 6 bases, J lost 3 bases, and 18 bases lay in between. Looked up from germline, CDR1 is SNHLY and CDR2 is FYNNEI. The CDR3 contains 16 residues. CDR3 sequence: CASRNRVLPDKNIQYF. CDR3 bases: TGTGCCAGCAGAAACAGGGTACTTCCTGACAAAAACATTCAGTACTTC.

This clonotype was seen at least ten times. The chain uses TRBV7-4 and TRBJ1-1; D gene ambiguous. Germline CDR1 and CDR2: SGHVT and SQSDAQ. The CDR3 is 12 amino acids. Trimming cost V 9 bases and J 1 base, with 9 bases left between them. CDR3 sequence: CASKRGNTEAFF. CDR3 DNA sequence: TGTGCCAGTAAACGGGGGAACACTGAAGCTTTCTTT.

This clonotype appeared many times. The chain employs TRBV19 and TRBJ1-3, with D tentatively TRBD1 (6 bases). The V end lost 5 bases, the J end lost 5 bases, and 13 bases lay between the germline ends. This CDR3 has 14 residues. Germline loops: CDR1 LNHDA, CDR2 SQIVND (reference sequence). As DNA, the CDR3 is TGTGCCAGTAGTCCGCCCCAGGGGAGAAACACCATATATTTT. Protein sequence: CASSPPQGRNTIYF.

This clonotype was recorded at least ten times. The CDR3 spells CAAGLNTGELFF. The DNA of the CDR3 is TGCGCTGCCGGACTGAACACCGGGGAGCTGTTTTTT. This chain uses TRBV4-3 with TRBJ2-2; perhaps TRBD2 as D (5 bases). The CDR3 is 12 residues long. Germline CDR1 is LGHNA and CDR2 is YSLEER.

The rearrangement links TRBV3-1 to TRBJ2-7; TRBD2 agrees at 7 bases. Germline assignment: CDR1 LGHDT and CDR2 YNNKEL (reference sequence). V dropped 5 bases and J dropped 7; count of bases not matched to a gene: 8. This CDR3 has 13 amino acids. Here the CDR3 reads CASSKRAGREQYF. The DNA of the CDR3 is TGTGCCAGCAGCAAAAGAGCGGGACGGGAGCAGTACTTC.

This clonotype was detected many times. The chain carries TRBV2 and TRBJ1-6; D unresolved. V lost 7 bases and J 7 bases, leaving 14 bases between the germline ends. The CDR3 has 14 residues. Germline V gene lookup returns CDR1 SNHLY and CDR2 FYNNEI. The CDR3 DNA sequence: TGTGCCAGCACCCCGGAGCTAGGGAATTCACCCCTCCACTTT. This sequence encodes CASTPELGNSPLHF.

This clonotype was seen many times. Here the CDR3 DNA reads TGTGCCAGCAGCTTAGTTGGAGGGGAAAATCAGCCCCAGCATTTT. Protein product: CASSLVGGENQPQHF. V and J are TRBV7-2 and TRBJ1-5; D may be TRBD1 (5 bases). Trimming removed 1 base from V and 4 bases from J, with 11 bases in between. Germline V lookup: CDR1 SGHTA, CDR2 FQGNSA. The CDR3 extends over 15 amino acids.

This clonotype was picked up many times. This chain links TRBV9 with TRBJ2-2; D possibly matches TRBD1 or TRBD2 (5 bases each). Looked up from germline, CDR1 is SGDLS and CDR2 is YYNGEE. The CDR3 has 17 residues. The V and J ends lost 0 bases and 5 bases respectively, with 17 bases between them. CDR3 nucleotide sequence: TGTGCCAGCAGCGTAGCAGGCCGGGGCTGGGCGACCGGGGAGCTGTTTTTT. Its translation is CASSVAGRGWATGELFF.

The chain employs TRBV29-1 and TRBJ2-7, with TRBD2 matching 7 bases. CDR3 length equals 13 residues. V dropped 6 bases and J dropped 3; count of bases not matched to a gene: 8. The V gene's germline CDR1 is SQVTM and CDR2 ANQGSEA. The CDR3 reads CSVSGTIFYEQYF. The CDR3 nucleotides are TGCAGCGTCTCCGGGACTATCTTCTACGAGCAGTACTTC.

This clonotype was seen ten or more times. The genes are TRBV5-1 and TRBJ2-2; the match to TRBD2 covers 11 bases. CDR1 is SGHRS, CDR2 YFSETQ, per germline. This CDR3 has 18 residues. J lost 3 bases, V lost 2 bases, and 9 bases had no gene match. CDR3 sequence reads: CASSLSYSGRADTGELFF. CDR3 in DNA: TGCGCCAGCAGCTTATCATATAGCGGGAGGGCGGACACCGGGGAGCTGTTTTTT.

This clonotype was seen a handful of times. One junction end does not reproduce the germline sequence, and a read error may be involved. The chain employs TRBV6-1 and TRBJ1-6; no clear D. This CDR3 is 15 amino acids long. From germline, CDR1 is MNHNS and CDR2 SASEGT. In nucleotides, the CDR3 is TGTGTCAGCAGTCCGACCGGGATCCGAAATTCACCCCTCCACTTT. It is translated as CVSSPTGIRNSPLHF.

This clonotype was found many times. V usage is TRBV29-1 and J usage is TRBJ2-7, with D perhaps matching TRBD2 (5 bases). CDR1 and CDR2 from the germline V gene are SQVTM and ANQGSEA. This CDR3 has 11 residues. V was trimmed by 3 bases and J by 7 bases, leaving 10 bases between them. Written as DNA, the CDR3 is TGCAGCGTTGACGGCTCGGGGGAGCAGTACTTC. It codes for CSVDGSGEQYF.

The chain carries TRBV6-2 or TRBV6-3 and TRBJ2-6, with D possibly being TRBD1 (6 bases). The CDR3 covers 15 residues. CDR1 and CDR2 from the germline V gene are MNHEY and SVGEGT. Trimming stripped 6 bases from V and 1 base from J, with 10 bases between. In DNA form, the CDR3 reads TGTGCCAGCAGACCGAGGGGGTCTGGGGCCAACGTCCTGACTTTC. It is translated as CASRPRGSGANVLTF.